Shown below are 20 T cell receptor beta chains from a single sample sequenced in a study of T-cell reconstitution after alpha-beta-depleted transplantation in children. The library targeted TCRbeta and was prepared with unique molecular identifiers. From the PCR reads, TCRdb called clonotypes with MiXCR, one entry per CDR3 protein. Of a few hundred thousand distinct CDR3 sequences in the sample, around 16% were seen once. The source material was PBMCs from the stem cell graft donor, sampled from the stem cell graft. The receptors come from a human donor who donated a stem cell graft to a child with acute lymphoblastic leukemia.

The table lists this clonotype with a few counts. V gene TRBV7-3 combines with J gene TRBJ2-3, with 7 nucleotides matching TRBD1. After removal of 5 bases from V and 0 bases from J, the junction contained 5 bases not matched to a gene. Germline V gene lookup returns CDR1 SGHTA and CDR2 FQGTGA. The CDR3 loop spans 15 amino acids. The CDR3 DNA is TGTGCCAGCAGCCCGGGACAGCTGAGCACAGATACGCAGTATTTT. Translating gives CASSPGQLSTDTQYF.

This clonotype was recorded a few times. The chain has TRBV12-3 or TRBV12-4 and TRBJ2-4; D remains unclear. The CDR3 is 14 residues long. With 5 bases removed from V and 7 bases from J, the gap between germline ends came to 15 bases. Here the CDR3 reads CASSPPGSRNIQYF. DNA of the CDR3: TGTGCCAGCAGTCCACCGGGCTCGAGGAACATTCAGTACTTC.

CDR3 amino acids: CASSFSQGLGSEQFF. The CDR3 DNA reads TGTGCCAGCAGCTTTTCACAGGGATTGGGGAGTGAGCAGTTCTTC. The chain has TRBV7-9 and TRBJ2-1, with a possible D match to TRBD1 (6 bases). The CDR3 sequence is 15 residues long. From germline, CDR1 is SEHNR and CDR2 FQNEAQ (reference sequence). Trimming stripped 3 bases from V and 9 bases from J, with 18 bases between.

CDR3 in amino acids: CASSPILSYNEQFF. Written as DNA, the CDR3 is TGTGCCAGCAGTCCGATTCTCTCCTACAATGAGCAGTTCTTC. The V and J genes are TRBV27 and TRBJ2-1, with unresolved D. Germline V gene data show CDR1 as MNHEY and CDR2 as SMNVEV (reference sequence). Deletions cut 5 bases from V and 0 bases from J, with 8 bases between. This CDR3 has 14 residues.

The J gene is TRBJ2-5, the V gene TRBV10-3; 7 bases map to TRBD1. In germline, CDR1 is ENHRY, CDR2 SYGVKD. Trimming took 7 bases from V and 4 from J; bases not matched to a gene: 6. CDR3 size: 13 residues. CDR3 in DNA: TGTGCCATCACCGACAGGGTGGGAGAGACCCAGTACTTC. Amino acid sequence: CAITDRVGETQYF.

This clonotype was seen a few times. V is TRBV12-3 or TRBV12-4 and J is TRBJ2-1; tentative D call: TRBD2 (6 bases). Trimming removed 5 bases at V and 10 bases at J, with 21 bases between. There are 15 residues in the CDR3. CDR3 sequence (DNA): TGTGCCAGCAGTCAACGGAGCGGTGCCGCGGGGGAGCAGTTCTTC. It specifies CASSQRSGAAGEQFF.

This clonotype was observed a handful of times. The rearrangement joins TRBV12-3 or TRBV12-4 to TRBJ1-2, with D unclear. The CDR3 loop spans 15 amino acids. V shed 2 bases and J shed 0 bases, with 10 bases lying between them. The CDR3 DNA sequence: TGTGCCAGCAGTTTATCTCACGGGCCTAACTATGGCTACACCTTC. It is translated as CASSLSHGPNYGYTF.

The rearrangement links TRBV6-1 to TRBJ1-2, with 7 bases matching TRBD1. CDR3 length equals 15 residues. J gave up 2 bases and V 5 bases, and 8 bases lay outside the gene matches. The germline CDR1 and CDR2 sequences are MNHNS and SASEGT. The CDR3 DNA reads TGTGCCAGCAGTAAACCTCGGACAGGAAACTATGGCTACACCTTC. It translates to CASSKPRTGNYGYTF.

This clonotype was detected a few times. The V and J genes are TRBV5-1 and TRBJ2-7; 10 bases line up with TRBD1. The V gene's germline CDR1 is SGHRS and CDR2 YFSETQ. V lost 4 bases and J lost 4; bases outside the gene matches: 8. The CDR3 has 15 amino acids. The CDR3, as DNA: TGCGCCAGCAGCGGAGGGACAGGGGAGGAGTACGAGCAGTACTTC. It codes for CASSGGTGEEYEQYF. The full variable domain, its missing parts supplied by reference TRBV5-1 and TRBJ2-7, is KAGVTQTPRYLIKTRGQQVTLSCSPISGHRSVSWYQQTPGQGLQFLFEYFSETQRNKGNFPGRFSGRQFSNSRSEMNVSTLELGDSALYLCASSGGTGEEYEQYFGPGTRLTVT.

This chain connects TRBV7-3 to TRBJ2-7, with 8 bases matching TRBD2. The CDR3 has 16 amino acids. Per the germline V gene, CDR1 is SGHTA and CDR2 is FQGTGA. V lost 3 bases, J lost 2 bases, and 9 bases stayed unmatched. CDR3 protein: CASSFSGTTKTYEQYF. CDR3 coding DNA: TGTGCCAGCAGCTTTAGCGGGACTACCAAAACCTACGAGCAGTACTTC.

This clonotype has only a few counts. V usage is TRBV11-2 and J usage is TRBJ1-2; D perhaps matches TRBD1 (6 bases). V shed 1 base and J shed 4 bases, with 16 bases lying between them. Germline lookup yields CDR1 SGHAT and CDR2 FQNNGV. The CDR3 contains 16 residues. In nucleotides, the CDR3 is TGTGCCAGCAGCTTAGCATCGGGGGGCGGTAGCTATGGCTACACCTTC. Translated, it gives CASSLASGGGSYGYTF.

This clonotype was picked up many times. As DNA, the CDR3 is TGTGCCAGCAGTTTAACTAGCGCCCTCTCCTACAATGAGCAGTTCTTC. Its translation: CASSLTSALSYNEQFF. V is TRBV6-2 or TRBV6-3 and J is TRBJ2-1; 7 nucleotides agree with TRBD2. Germline values: CDR1 MNHEY, CDR2 SVGEGT. The CDR3 length is 16 residues. Trimming at V came to 4 bases and at J to 0 bases, leaving 6 bases not matched to a gene.

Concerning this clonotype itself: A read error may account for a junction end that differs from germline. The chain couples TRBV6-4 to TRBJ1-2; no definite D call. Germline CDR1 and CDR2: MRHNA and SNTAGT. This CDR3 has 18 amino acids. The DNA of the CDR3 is TGTGCCAGCAGCGACTCCTTAGTATTGGCAGGCAATAACTATGGCTACACCTTC. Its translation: CASSDSLVLAGNNYGYTF.

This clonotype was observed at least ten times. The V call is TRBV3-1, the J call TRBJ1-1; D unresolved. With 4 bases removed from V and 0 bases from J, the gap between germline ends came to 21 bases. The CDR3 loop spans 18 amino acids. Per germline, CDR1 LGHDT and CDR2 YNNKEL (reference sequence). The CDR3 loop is CASSLLQRRDWVNTEAFF. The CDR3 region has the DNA TGTGCCAGCAGCCTCCTGCAAAGGAGGGATTGGGTGAACACTGAAGCTTTCTTT.

This chain's CDR3 is CSARGGQGSSQPQHF. The CDR3, as DNA: TGCAGTGCTAGAGGGGGACAGGGGTCAAGTCAGCCCCAGCATTTT. V gene TRBV20-1 combines with J gene TRBJ1-5; 10 nucleotides match TRBD1. CDR1 and CDR2 (germline): DFQATT, SNEGSKA (reference sequence). The CDR3 is made up of 15 amino acids. With 1 base clipped from V and 6 bases from J, the junction kept 6 bases outside the gene matches.

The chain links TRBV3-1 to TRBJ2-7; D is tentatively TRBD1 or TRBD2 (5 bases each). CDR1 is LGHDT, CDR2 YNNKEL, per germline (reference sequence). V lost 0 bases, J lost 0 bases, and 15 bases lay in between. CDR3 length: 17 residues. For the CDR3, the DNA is TGTGCCAGCAGCCAAGATCAATTGGCAGGGAGCTCCTACGAGCAGTACTTC. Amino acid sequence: CASSQDQLAGSSYEQYF.

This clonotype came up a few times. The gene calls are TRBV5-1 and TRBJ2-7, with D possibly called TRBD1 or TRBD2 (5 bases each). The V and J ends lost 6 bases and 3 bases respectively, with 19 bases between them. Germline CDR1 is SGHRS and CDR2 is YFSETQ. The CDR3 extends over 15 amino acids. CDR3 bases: TGCGCCAGCAAGGGGTTCCGGGAATGGCACTACGAGCAGTACTTC. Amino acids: CASKGFREWHYEQYF.

This CDR3 reads CSVGGWDHANQLYEQYF. The CDR3 nucleotides are TGCAGCGTTGGGGGCTGGGACCACGCGAACCAGTTATACGAGCAGTACTTC. The V call is TRBV29-1, the J call TRBJ2-7, with D possibly called TRBD1 or TRBD2 (5 bases each). The CDR3 sequence is 17 residues long. CDR1 SQVTM and CDR2 ANQGSEA come from the germline V gene. Trimming removed 4 bases at V and 4 bases at J, with 26 bases between.

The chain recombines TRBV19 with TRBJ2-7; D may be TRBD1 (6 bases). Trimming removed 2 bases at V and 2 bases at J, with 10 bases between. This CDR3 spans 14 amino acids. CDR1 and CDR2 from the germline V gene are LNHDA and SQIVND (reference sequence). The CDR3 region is CASSISGVAYEQYF. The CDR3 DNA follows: TGTGCCAGTAGTATATCAGGGGTCGCCTACGAGCAGTACTTC.

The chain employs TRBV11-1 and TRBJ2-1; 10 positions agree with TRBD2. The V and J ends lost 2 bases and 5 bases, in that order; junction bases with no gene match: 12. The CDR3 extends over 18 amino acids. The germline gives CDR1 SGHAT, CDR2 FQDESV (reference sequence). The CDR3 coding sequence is TGTGCCAGCAGCTTAACGCGGGGTAGCGGGGGGTCCCACAATGAGCAGTTCTTC. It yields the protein CASSLTRGSGGSHNEQFF.